Listed below are T cell receptor beta chains from one sample, sequenced in a study of cytomegalovirus exposure and HLA in healthy donors. Clones were read by immunoSEQ multiplex PCR, and TCRdb kept only the in-frame ones, dropping some. The sample has fewer than 150,000 clones; about 78% are singletons. Material for sequencing was PBMCs. Every receptor here comes from a middle-aged man in good health and CMV-seropositive. The CDR3 runs from the conserved cysteine through the conserved F or W. The D gene is left open where the match is weak. Size values are once, few and many counts, or a class for expanded clones, and some rows have none.

clone_size d_call j_call v_call cdr3_nt cdr3_aa
few TRBD2 TRBJ2-3 TRBV5-1 TGCGCCAGCAAGACTAGCGGGAGGTCCTCCACAGATACGCAGTATTTT CASKTSGRSSTDTQYF
- TRBD2 TRBJ2-1 TRBV5-4 TGTGCCAGCAGCGGGGGCTGGACTAGCGGGAGCCCCGCGGCCCATGAGCAGTTCTTC CASSGGWTSGSPAAHEQFF
once TRBD2 TRBJ2-1 TRBV7-8 TGTGCCAGCAGCGATGCCTTAGCGGGAGGGCCAGATGAGCAGTTCTTC CASSDALAGGPDEQFF
- - TRBJ2-5 TRBV7-6 TGTGCCAGCAGCCCAAGGGGCGGAGAGACCCAGTACTTC CASSPRGGETQYF
- - TRBJ1-5 TRBV19 TGTGCCAGTAGTCCAGGGTACCAGCCCCAGCATTTT CASSPGYQPQHF
- TRBD1 TRBJ1-2 TRBV2 TGTGCCAGCAGGACCACAGGGGGCGCGGGAGAAGGCTACACCTTC CASRTTGGAGEGYTF
few - TRBJ1-3 TRBV11-2 TGTGCCAGCAGCTTAGCGCTAAATCCTGGAAACACCATATATTTT CASSLALNPGNTIYF
- TRBD1 TRBJ1-2 TRBV25-1 TGTGCCAGCAGCGCACAGGGGAGGTCCAACTATGGCTACACCTTC CASSAQGRSNYGYTF
- TRBD1 TRBJ1-5 TRBV2 TGTGCCAGCGGGACAGGCCGAAATCAGCCCCAGCATTTT CASGTGRNQPQHF
few TRBD2 TRBJ2-2 TRBV4-3 TGCGCCAGCAGCCACCGGTGGGCGGGAGGGCCTCCCGGGGAGCTGTTTTTT CASSHRWAGGPPGELFF
- TRBD1 TRBJ1-2 TRBV13 TGTGCCAGCAGCGAGACAGGGGGACACTCTTCGAACTATGGCTACACCTTC CASSETGGHSSNYGYTF
- TRBD2 TRBJ2-5 TRBV27 TGTGCCAGCCACGGGGGGACCCCGGAGACCCAGTACTTC CASHGGTPETQYF
- TRBD1 TRBJ2-1 TRBV27 TGTGCCAGCAGTTTGGTTTCGGGACAGGGGAGGAATGAGCAGTTCTTC CASSLVSGQGRNEQFF
- - TRBJ2-7 TRBV2 TGTGCCAGCAGTGATATGTCTAAAATCTCCTACGAGCAGTACTTC CASSDMSKISYEQYF
once TRBD1 TRBJ2-1 TRBV5-1 TGCGCCAGCAGCTTGGTGGGACAGATCGTTGAGCAGTTCTTC CASSLVGQIVEQFF
- - TRBJ1-2 TRBV4-3 TGCGCCAGCAGCCGATCTGGGGGCTTCGGTGGCTACACCTTC CASSRSGGFGGYTF
- - TRBJ1-1 TRBV4-1 TGCGCCAGCAGCCAAACCAGGCGGGCCCTAGAGGCTTTCTTT CASSQTRRALEAFF
few - TRBJ1-2 TRBV27 TGTGCCAGCAGTTTATCGAAGGGGAACTATGGCTACACCTTC CASSLSKGNYGYTF
- - TRBJ2-5 TRBV27 TGTGCCAGCAGTTTAAGTAGCCAAGAGACCCAGTACTTC CASSLSSQETQYF